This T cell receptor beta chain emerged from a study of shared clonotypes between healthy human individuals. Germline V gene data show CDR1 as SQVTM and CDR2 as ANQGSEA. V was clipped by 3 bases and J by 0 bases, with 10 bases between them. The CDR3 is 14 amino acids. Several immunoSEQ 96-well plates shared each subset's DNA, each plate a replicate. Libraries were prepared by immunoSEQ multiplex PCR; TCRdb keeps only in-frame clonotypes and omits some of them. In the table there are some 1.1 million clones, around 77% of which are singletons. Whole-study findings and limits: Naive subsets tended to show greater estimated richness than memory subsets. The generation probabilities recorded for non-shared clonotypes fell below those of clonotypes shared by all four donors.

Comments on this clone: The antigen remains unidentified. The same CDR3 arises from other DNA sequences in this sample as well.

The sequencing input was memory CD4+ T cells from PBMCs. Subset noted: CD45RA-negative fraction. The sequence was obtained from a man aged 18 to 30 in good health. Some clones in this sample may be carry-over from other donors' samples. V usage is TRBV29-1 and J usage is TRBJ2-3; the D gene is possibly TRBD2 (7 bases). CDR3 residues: CSVEGGPSTDTQYF. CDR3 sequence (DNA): TGCAGCGTTGAGGGGGGGCCCAGCACAGATACGCAGTATTTT.